The 21 T cell receptor beta chains presented below share a single source sample, sequenced in a study of OX40 agonist ivuxolimab in advanced cancers. TCRdb keeps only in-frame clones here, not all; method: immunoSEQ multiplex PCR. This sample has about 28,000 clones, with 81% found just once. Sequencing was performed on CD4+ or CD8+ T cells sorted from blood, taken in a trial of the OX40 agonist ivuxolimab. The source is an adult with an advanced solid tumor such as melanoma, head and neck, liver or kidney cancer.

The chain employs TRBV30 and TRBJ2-3; D is undetermined. Germline CDR1 reads GTSNPN; CDR2 reads SVGIG (reference sequence). CDR3 length: 15 residues. V lost 1 base to trimming and J lost 0 bases, with 11 bases between them. The CDR3 region has the DNA TGTGCCTGGAGTGGAAGCGTCACTAGCACAGATACGCAGTATTTT. It yields the protein CAWSGSVTSTDTQYF.

This chain's CDR3 is CASSLRDETQYF. In DNA form, the CDR3 reads TGTGCCAGCAGCTTACGGGACGAGACCCAGTACTTC. V usage is TRBV7-9 and J usage is TRBJ2-5; perhaps D is TRBD1 or TRBD2 (5 bases each). CDR3 length equals 12 residues. Germline assignment: CDR1 SEHNR and CDR2 FQNEAQ (reference sequence). Trimming removed 2 bases from V and 5 bases from J, with 6 bases in between. The full variable domain, with the rest looked up from reference TRBV7-9 and TRBJ2-5, is DTGVSQNPRHKITKRGQNVTFRCDPISEHNRLYWYRQTLGQGPEFLTYFQNEAQLEKSRLLSDRFSAERPKGSFSTLEIQRTEQGDSAMYLCASSLRDETQYFGPGTRLLVL.

CDR3 coding DNA: TGTGCCAGCAGCTTAGCGGGGGGGAACACCGGGGAGCTGTTTTTT. Translated, it gives CASSLAGGNTGELFF. The chain has TRBV13 and TRBJ2-2; 7 bases line up with TRBD2. Germline CDR1 reads PRHDT; CDR2 reads FYEKMQ (reference sequence). The CDR3 runs 15 residues. V shed 1 base and J 1 base; nucleotides not matched to a gene: 0.

The CDR3 DNA reads TGTGCCAGCAGTTTGACAGGGATCACCTACGAGCAGTACTTC. Translation gives CASSLTGITYEQYF. The chain uses TRBV28 and TRBJ2-7, with 7 bases fitting TRBD1. CDR3 length: 14 residues. Germline V lookup: CDR1 MDHEN, CDR2 SYDVKM. V was pared by 3 bases and J by 2 bases, with 4 bases of the junction left unmatched. Full variable domain (missing parts from reference TRBV28 and TRBJ2-7): DVKVTQSSRYLVKRTGEKVFLECVQDMDHENMFWYRQDPGLGLRLIYFSYDVKMKEKGDIPEGYSVSREKKERFSLILESASTNQTSMYLCASSLTGITYEQYFGPGTRLTVT.

J is TRBJ2-1 and V is TRBV25-1, with TRBD2 matching over 8 bases. The length of the CDR3 is 18 residues. Germline trimming cut 6 bases from V and 0 bases from J; bases unmatched to any gene: 13. CDR1 MGHDK and CDR2 SYGVNS come from the germline V gene. The CDR3 sequence is CASSPSGPIRSSYNEQFF. CDR3 sequence (DNA): TGTGCCAGCAGCCCTAGCGGGCCAATCCGGAGCTCCTACAATGAGCAGTTCTTC.

This chain connects TRBV29-1 to TRBJ2-7; the D gene is possibly TRBD1 (5 bases). The CDR3 is 13 amino acids. The germline gives CDR1 SQVTM, CDR2 ANQGSEA. V was cut by 4 bases and J by 2 bases, with 12 bases left in between. CDR3 region: CSVGSGLAYEQYF. DNA of the CDR3: TGCAGCGTTGGGTCAGGGTTAGCCTACGAGCAGTACTTC.

The chain is built from TRBV10-3 and TRBJ2-7; D ambiguous. CDR3 length: 11 residues. CDR1 is ENHRY, CDR2 SYGVKD, per germline. Trimming left V 7 bases short and J 3 bases short, with 7 bases between. CDR3 amino acids: CAIMKGYEQYF. The DNA for the CDR3 is TGTGCCATCATGAAGGGCTACGAGCAGTACTTC.

The chain has TRBV2 and TRBJ1-1, with D possibly matching TRBD1 (5 bases). Trimming removed 2 bases from V and 4 bases from J, with 8 bases in between. The CDR3 totals 13 residues. CDR1 is SNHLY, CDR2 FYNNEI, per germline. DNA of the CDR3: TGTGCCAGCAGTGAACCTGGGGGCACTGAAGCTTTCTTT. This sequence encodes CASSEPGGTEAFF.

The V gene is TRBV5-8, the J gene TRBJ2-3; 7 bases are shared with TRBD1. Losses at the gene ends were 6 bases for V and 0 bases for J; bases not matched to a gene: 7. CDR1 is SGHTS, CDR2 YDEGEE, per germline. CDR3 length: 15 residues. The CDR3: CASTLGQSSTDTQYF. DNA for the CDR3: TGTGCCAGCACGTTGGGACAGTCGAGCACAGATACGCAGTATTTT.

The chain combines TRBV6-4 with TRBJ2-1; 10 bases are a match to TRBD2. After removal of 2 bases from V and 6 bases from J, the junction contained 10 bases not matched to a gene. The V gene's germline CDR1 is MRHNA and CDR2 SNTAGT. The CDR3 contains 17 residues. CDR3 in amino acids: CASSDGPGTSEVNEQFF. CDR3 bases: TGTGCCAGCAGTGACGGGCCCGGGACTAGCGAGGTCAATGAGCAGTTCTTC.

The V gene is TRBV11-2, the J gene TRBJ2-3, with D uncertain. Germline CDR1 is SGHAT and CDR2 is FQNNGV. Trimming left V 1 base short and J 2 bases short, with 13 bases between. The CDR3 runs to 16 residues. This CDR3 is CASSLVPNSYTDTQYF. CDR3 DNA sequence: TGTGCCAGCAGCTTAGTACCCAATTCCTACACAGATACGCAGTATTTT.

This clone was recorded only once. This chain joins TRBV6-5 and TRBJ2-7; 7 bases match TRBD2. From germline, CDR1 is MNHEY and CDR2 SVGAGI. CDR3 length: 15 residues. V shed 1 base, J shed 3 bases, and the junction held 6 bases outside the gene matches. CDR3 loop: CASSYLRESDYEQYF. The DNA for the CDR3 is TGTGCCAGCAGTTACTTGCGGGAGTCTGACTACGAGCAGTACTTC.

This clone was counted once. V gene TRBV28 combines with J gene TRBJ2-1; D perhaps matches TRBD1 (6 bases). The germline V and J ends were trimmed by 4 bases and 2 bases, with 9 bases remaining between them. The V gene's germline CDR1 is MDHEN and CDR2 SYDVKM. The CDR3 contains 14 residues. The CDR3 DNA is TGTGCCAGCAGTTCACAGGGTACCTACAATGAGCAGTTCTTC. Translation gives CASSSQGTYNEQFF.

The chain has TRBV19 and TRBJ2-3; 8 bases align to TRBD1. Germline V CDR1 and CDR2: LNHDA, SQIVND (reference sequence). The junction had 6 bases not matched to a gene; V was cut back by 6 bases and J by 1 base. The CDR3 is 15 amino acids. CDR3 in amino acids: CASSQGALGTDTQYF. As DNA, the CDR3 is TGTGCCAGTAGCCAGGGGGCTTTGGGCACAGATACGCAGTATTTT.

The V gene is TRBV27, the J gene TRBJ2-5; possible D gene TRBD1, 6 bases. This CDR3 has 15 amino acids. Trimming shortened V by 10 bases and J by 2 bases, and 20 bases separated the two germline ends. The germline V gene has CDR1 MNHEY and CDR2 SMNVEV (reference sequence). CDR3 amino acids: CATMPFRGPQETQYF. CDR3 sequence (DNA): TGTGCCACCATGCCCTTCAGGGGCCCGCAAGAGACCCAGTACTTC.

The chain employs TRBV11-2 and TRBJ2-5; weak D call: TRBD2 (7 bases). Germline assignment: CDR1 SGHAT and CDR2 FQNNGV. The CDR3 runs 15 residues. With 5 bases removed from V and 5 bases from J, the gap between germline ends came to 18 bases. The CDR3 bases are TGTGCCAGCAGCAGCCTCCGGGGGGCGGGGGAGACCCAGTACTTC. Its protein is CASSSLRGAGETQYF. Supplemented by reference TRBV11-2 and TRBJ2-5, the full variable domain reads EAGVAQSPRYKIIEKRQSVAFWCNPISGHATLYWYQQILGQGPKLLIQFQNNGVVDDSQLPKDRFSAERLKGVDSTLKIQPAKLEDSAVYLCASSSLRGAGETQYFGPGTRLLVL.

CDR3 protein: CASSLANSPWTQYF. Written as DNA, the CDR3 is TGTGCCAGCAGCTTAGCGAACTCGCCGTGGACCCAGTACTTC. The rearrangement joins TRBV7-8 to TRBJ2-5; D is unclear. The CDR3 has 14 amino acids. Trimming shortened V by 0 bases and J by 7 bases, and 12 bases separated the two germline ends. Germline V gene lookup returns CDR1 SGHVS and CDR2 FQNEAQ.

With regard to this clone: Other nucleotide sequences in the sample specify the same CDR3. The J gene is TRBJ2-7, the V gene TRBV9; TRBD2 agrees at 7 bases. The germline V gene encodes CDR1 SGDLS and CDR2 YYNGEE. Trimming took 0 bases from V and 2 from J; bases not matched to a gene: 2. The CDR3 covers 14 residues. CDR3 loop: CASSVGLAAYEQYF. The CDR3 DNA is TGTGCCAGCAGCGTAGGACTAGCAGCCTACGAGCAGTACTTC.

This clone was detected once. The rearrangement uses TRBV29-1 and TRBJ2-7, with 9 bases identical to TRBD1. Trimming took 6 bases from V and 3 from J; bases not matched to a gene: 12. Germline CDR1 is SQVTM and CDR2 is ANQGSEA. The CDR3 is 15 amino acids. DNA of the CDR3: TGCAGCGTGGGGGGGCAGGGGACAGGGAGCTACGAGCAGTACTTC. Its translation: CSVGGQGTGSYEQYF.

The V gene is TRBV10-1, the J gene TRBJ2-7, with 10 bases matching TRBD2. J lost 6 bases, V lost 6 bases, and 11 bases had no gene match. Germline values: CDR1 WNHNN, CDR2 SYGVQD (reference sequence). The CDR3 contains 15 residues. CDR3 sequence: CASSPGLAELPEQYF. CDR3 DNA sequence: TGCGCCAGCAGCCCCGGACTAGCGGAGCTACCCGAGCAGTACTTC.

V usage is TRBV5-1 and J usage is TRBJ1-1; 9 nucleotides agree with TRBD1. Looked up from germline, CDR1 is SGHRS and CDR2 is YFSETQ. V lost 7 bases, J lost 4 bases, and 5 bases stayed unmatched. The CDR3 consists of 13 residues. DNA for the CDR3: TGCGCCAGCTGGGGACAGGGAGGCACTGAAGCTTTCTTT. Its protein product is CASWGQGGTEAFF.